The 24 T cell receptor beta chains in this list originate from one sample, sequenced in a study of PD-1 blockade in classical Hodgkin lymphoma. Each and every patient relapsed after autologous stem cell transplantation, and patients got differing brentuximab vedotin exposure. Produced via immunoSEQ multiplex PCR; TCRdb's table is partial and in-frame only. The sample includes 13,000 to 15,000 clones, roughly 80% of them seen just once. The specimen comprised peripheral blood mononuclear cells (PBMCs), sampled at baseline. The origin of the receptors is a human donor with classical Hodgkin lymphoma.

The chain recombines TRBV18 with TRBJ1-3; 11 positions match TRBD1. CDR1 is KGHSH and CDR2 is LQKENI in the germline V gene. There are 15 residues in the CDR3. V trimming: 6 bases; J trimming: 0 bases; junction bases outside the gene matches: 1. The CDR3 nucleotides read TGTGCCAGCTCGGGACAGGGGGTCTCTGGAAACACCATATATTTT. Translated, it gives CASSGQGVSGNTIYF. The whole variable domain, filled in from reference TRBV18 and TRBJ1-3, reads NAGVMQNPRHLVRRRGQEARLRCSPMKGHSHVYWYRQLPEEGLKFMVYLQKENIIDESGMPKERFSAEFPKEGPSILRIQQVVRGDSAAYFCASSGQGVSGNTIYFGEGSWLTVV.

In its sample, this clone was seen once. The gene calls are TRBV28 and TRBJ1-6, with D possibly being TRBD1 (5 bases). Deletions cut 5 bases from V and 9 bases from J, with 20 bases between. There are 16 residues in the CDR3. From germline, CDR1 is MDHEN and CDR2 SYDVKM. This chain's CDR3 is CASSDNYRGQSSPLHF. The CDR3 nucleotides are TGTGCCAGCAGTGATAACTACCGGGGCCAGAGTTCACCCCTCCACTTT. Complete variable domain (other parts from reference TRBV28 and TRBJ1-6): DVKVTQSSRYLVKRTGEKVFLECVQDMDHENMFWYRQDPGLGLRLIYFSYDVKMKEKGDIPEGYSVSREKKERFSLILESASTNQTSMYLCASSDNYRGQSSPLHFGNGTRLTVT.

The V call is TRBV2, the J call TRBJ2-7, with 11 positions matching TRBD1. Germline assignment: CDR1 SNHLY and CDR2 FYNNEI. V lost 6 bases to trimming and J lost 3 bases; unmatched junction nucleotides: 4. CDR3 length: 14 residues. The CDR3 is CASRAGTGGYEQYF. The CDR3 DNA sequence: TGTGCCAGCAGGGCCGGGACAGGGGGCTACGAGCAGTACTTC.

The rearrangement links TRBV9 to TRBJ2-1; no clear D. Trimming left V 2 bases short and J 0 bases short, with 9 bases between. Germline V gene sequence: CDR1 SGDLS, CDR2 YYNGEE. The CDR3 sequence is 15 residues long. The CDR3 DNA is TGTGCCAGCAGCGTTGGGGTTAGCTCCTACAATGAGCAGTTCTTC. Its protein product is CASSVGVSSYNEQFF.

The V and J genes are TRBV7-2 and TRBJ1-3; 7 bases match TRBD1. J gave up 13 bases and V 2 bases, and 5 bases lay outside the gene matches. The CDR3 loop spans 12 amino acids. Germline-derived CDR1 and CDR2 are SGHTA and FQGNSA. Here the CDR3 reads CASSLKTGWIYF. The CDR3 DNA reads TGTGCCAGCAGCTTAAAGACAGGGTGGATATATTTT.

The gene calls are TRBV5-1 and TRBJ1-2; 8 bases are shared with TRBD1. V lost 4 bases and J lost 10; bases outside the gene matches: 6. Germline CDR1 reads SGHRS; CDR2 reads YFSETQ. CDR3 length: 12 amino acids. CDR3 sequence (DNA): TGCGCCAGCAGCCAGGGACAGGAATTCTACACCTTC. It translates to CASSQGQEFYTF.

The rearrangement joins TRBV15 to TRBJ2-5; D gene unclear. The length of the CDR3 is 13 residues. V shed 0 bases and J shed 5 bases, with 7 bases lying between them. CDR1 and CDR2 (germline): LNHNV, YYDKDF (reference sequence). The CDR3 sequence is CATSRDRVETQYF. The DNA of the CDR3 is TGTGCCACCAGCAGAGATAGGGTGGAGACCCAGTACTTC.

This chain uses TRBV18 with TRBJ1-1; 8 nucleotides agree with TRBD1. The junction had 11 bases not matched to a gene; V was cut back by 6 bases and J by 5 bases. The CDR3 contains 15 residues. Germline V gene sequence: CDR1 KGHSH, CDR2 LQKENI. CDR3: CASSSGTGLATEAFF. CDR3 DNA sequence: TGTGCCAGCTCTTCCGGGACAGGACTAGCAACTGAAGCTTTCTTT.

The chain couples TRBV6-6 to TRBJ2-3, with TRBD1 identical over 7 bases. From germline, CDR1 is MNHNY and CDR2 SVGAGI (reference sequence). The CDR3 is 13 amino acids. V was clipped by 2 bases and J by 5 bases; unmatched bases: 1. The CDR3 nucleotides read TGTGCCAGCAGTTACCGGGACAGAGATACGCAGTATTTT. Amino acids: CASSYRDRDTQYF.

The V call is TRBV5-1, the J call TRBJ1-1, with TRBD1 as a possible D gene (5 bases). The germline V gene has CDR1 SGHRS and CDR2 YFSETQ. The CDR3 is made up of 15 amino acids. Trimming removed 1 base at V and 4 bases at J, with 14 bases between. The CDR3 region is CASSLMGEGFTEAFF. CDR3 DNA: TGCGCCAGCAGCTTGATGGGAGAGGGGTTCACTGAAGCTTTCTTT.

The J gene is TRBJ1-3, the V gene TRBV4-2; the D gene is possibly TRBD1 (5 bases). The CDR3 extends over 20 amino acids. The V end lost 3 bases, the J end lost 4 bases, and 28 bases lay between the germline ends. CDR1 LGHNA and CDR2 YNFKEQ come from the germline V gene. DNA of the CDR3: TGTGCCAGCAGCCACGGACCGGGACGGGCGTTAAGGGGTGAGGGAAACACCATATATTTT. Its translation is CASSHGPGRALRGEGNTIYF.

This sequence joins TRBV27 and TRBJ2-1, with a tentative D call TRBD2 (7 bases). Germline V gene lookup returns CDR1 MNHEY and CDR2 SMNVEV (reference sequence). The CDR3 extends over 17 amino acids. The V end lost 2 bases, the J end lost 4 bases, and 18 bases lay between the germline ends. The CDR3 is CASSLAGRGAAYNEQFF. For the CDR3, the DNA is TGTGCCAGCAGTTTAGCGGGTCGGGGGGCAGCTTACAATGAGCAGTTCTTC.

Points on this clone: The junction shows a germline mismatch at one end, possibly a read error. The chain carries TRBV19 and TRBJ1-1; D is perhaps TRBD1 (6 bases). The CDR3 consists of 12 residues. Looked up from germline, CDR1 is LNHDA and CDR2 is SQIVND (reference sequence). The CDR3 sequence is CASSMAGTRGIF. The CDR3 nucleotides are TGTGCCAGTAGTATGGCCGGGACACGGGGGATCTTT.

The chain carries TRBV28 and TRBJ2-4; TRBD2 might be the D (6 bases). This CDR3 comprises 14 residues. Germline CDR1 MDHEN, CDR2 SYDVKM. Trimming cost V 3 bases and J 8 bases, with 14 bases left between them. CDR3 residues: CASSFTGREDIQYF. CDR3 DNA sequence: TGTGCCAGCAGTTTCACGGGCAGGGAGGACATTCAGTACTTC.

CDR3 nucleotide sequence: TGCGCCAGCAGCTTGGGTTCACCTTCCTTAGCTAACTATGGCTACACCTTC. Amino acid sequence: CASSLGSPSLANYGYTF. The rearrangement uses TRBV5-1 and TRBJ1-2; D uncertain. CDR1 and CDR2 from the germline V gene are SGHRS and YFSETQ. V lost 0 bases and J lost 0, with 15 bases in between. This CDR3 region has 17 residues.

The chain is built from TRBV18 and TRBJ2-1; D is uncertain. The CDR3 is made up of 12 amino acids. The V gene lost 0 bases and the J gene lost 9 bases, with 6 bases spanning the gap. Germline V CDR1 and CDR2: KGHSH, LQKENI. CDR3 in amino acids: CASSPPSGEQFF. Here the CDR3 DNA reads TGTGCCAGCTCACCACCTTCAGGTGAGCAGTTCTTC. The whole variable domain, remainder taken from reference TRBV18 and TRBJ2-1, is NAGVMQNPRHLVRRRGQEARLRCSPMKGHSHVYWYRQLPEEGLKFMVYLQKENIIDESGMPKERFSAEFPKEGPSILRIQQVVRGDSAAYFCASSPPSGEQFFGPGTRLTVL.

The chain links TRBV27 to TRBJ1-2; D is ambiguous. The CDR3 is 13 amino acids. Germline-derived CDR1 and CDR2 are MNHEY and SMNVEV (reference sequence). V lost 4 bases to trimming and J lost 5 bases, with 11 bases between them. CDR3: CASSSQNNYGYTF. Written as DNA, the CDR3 is TGTGCCAGCAGTTCTCAAAACAATTATGGCTACACCTTC.

V and J are TRBV18 and TRBJ2-1; 11 nucleotides line up with TRBD2. The V and J ends lost 3 bases and 5 bases, in that order; junction bases with no gene match: 6. The CDR3 has 16 amino acids. Germline V gene data show CDR1 as KGHSH and CDR2 as LQKENI. The CDR3 loop reads CASSPPSGGRNNEQFF. In nucleotides, the CDR3 is TGTGCCAGCTCACCGCCTAGCGGGGGGCGTAACAATGAGCAGTTCTTC. The variable domain in full, completed from reference TRBV18 and TRBJ2-1, reads NAGVMQNPRHLVRRRGQEARLRCSPMKGHSHVYWYRQLPEEGLKFMVYLQKENIIDESGMPKERFSAEFPKEGPSILRIQQVVRGDSAAYFCASSPPSGGRNNEQFFGPGTRLTVL.

The chain recombines TRBV7-2 with TRBJ2-7, with D possibly TRBD1 on 5 matching bases. V dropped 2 bases and J dropped 6 bases, with 14 bases sitting between them. The CDR3 totals 14 residues. Germline V gives CDR1 SGHTA, CDR2 FQGNSA. CDR3 sequence (DNA): TGTGCCAGCAGCTTACGGGCAGGTCAGGGCGAGCAGTACTTC. This gives the protein CASSLRAGQGEQYF.

CDR3 nucleotides: TGTGCCAGCTCCCCCAGGGCGAACACTGAAGCTTTCTTT. It translates to CASSPRANTEAFF. The chain links TRBV27 to TRBJ1-1; maybe TRBD1 (5 bases). CDR1 and CDR2 from the germline V gene are MNHEY and SMNVEV (reference sequence). CDR3 length: 13 amino acids. V lost 8 bases and J lost 1, with 11 bases in between.

The CDR3 region has the DNA TGTGCCAGCAGCTCGAGGGACTTCACGCGCGGCTACACCTTC. As protein: CASSSRDFTRGYTF. The chain combines TRBV7-2 with TRBJ1-2; a weak D match, TRBD1 (5 bases). V lost 4 bases and J 8 bases, leaving 17 bases between the germline ends. The CDR3 contains 14 residues. CDR1 and CDR2 (germline): SGHTA, FQGNSA. Full variable domain (outside the CDR3, taken from reference TRBV7-2 and TRBJ1-2): GAGVSQSPSNKVTEKGKDVELRCDPISGHTALYWYRQSLGQGLEFLIYFQGNSAPDKSGLPSDRFSAERTGGSVSTLTIQRTQQEDSAVYLCASSSRDFTRGYTFGSGTRLTVV.

The rearrangement uses TRBV5-1 and TRBJ1-6; D not resolved. Trimming left V 5 bases short and J 2 bases short, with 11 bases between. This CDR3 region has 15 residues. The germline CDR1 and CDR2 sequences are SGHRS and YFSETQ. The CDR3 DNA reads as TGCGCCAGCAGATCTCAGGCCGCCTATAATTCACCCCTCCACTTT. Protein sequence: CASRSQAAYNSPLHF.

Turning to this clone: One junction end disagrees with the germline gene, perhaps due to a read error. This chain uses TRBV4-1 with TRBJ2-5; 7 bases are shared with TRBD1. CDR1 and CDR2 from the germline V gene are MGHRA and YSYEKL. This CDR3 is built from 15 residues. CDR3 DNA: TGCGCCAGCAGCCCCTTGCCGGGACAGCTAGATCGAAAGGACTTC. It codes for CASSPLPGQLDRKDF.

This chain connects TRBV19 to TRBJ2-7; 8 bases line up with TRBD1. The germline V gene encodes CDR1 LNHDA and CDR2 SQIVND (reference sequence). V was pared by 5 bases and J by 3 bases, with 12 bases of the junction left unmatched. The CDR3 has 16 amino acids. In nucleotides, the CDR3 is TGTGCCAGTAGTTTGGAACCGGGACAGGTTATCTACGAGCAGTACTTC. This gives the protein CASSLEPGQVIYEQYF. The complete variable domain, with remaining parts taken from reference TRBV19 and TRBJ2-7, reads DGGITQSPKYLFRKEGQNVTLSCEQNLNHDAMYWYRQDPGQGLRLIYYSQIVNDFQKGDIAEGYSVSREKKESFPLTVTSAQKNPTAFYLCASSLEPGQVIYEQYFGPGTRLTVT.